Each of the 26 T cell receptor beta chains below was sequenced from the same sample in a study of T-cell reconstitution after alpha-beta-depleted transplantation in children. Unique molecular identifiers were used in preparing the TCRbeta library. TCRdb reanalysed the PCR reads using MiXCR and keeps one entry per CDR3 protein. The sample shows just over 950,000 distinct CDR3 sequences, roughly 29% of them seen only once. The material sequenced was PBMCs, mostly from graft donor cells, taken 360 days after TCRalphabeta/CD19-depleted stem cell transplant. These receptors all come from a boy less than two years old who had a stem cell transplant for SCID, so the T cells may come from the graft donor.

This chain joins TRBV20-1 and TRBJ1-2; weak D call: TRBD1 (5 bases). V was clipped by 0 bases and J by 8 bases, with 13 bases between them. Germline V gives CDR1 DFQATT, CDR2 SNEGSKA (reference sequence). The CDR3 has 13 residues. The CDR3 DNA is TGCAGTGCTAGAGAACCAGGGCGTAGCGGCTACACCTTC. Amino acids: CSAREPGRSGYTF.

In this sample, this clonotype turned up a few times. V usage is TRBV20-1 and J usage is TRBJ1-6, with D perhaps TRBD1 (5 bases). Trimming left V 3 bases short and J 8 bases short, with 14 bases between. The CDR3 sequence is 14 residues long. Germline values: CDR1 DFQATT, CDR2 SNEGSKA (reference sequence). The CDR3 region is CSARGQRADSPLHF. In nucleotides, the CDR3 is TGCAGTGCTAGGGGGCAAAGGGCCGATTCACCCCTCCACTTT.

The chain joins TRBV5-1 to TRBJ2-7; D gene uncertain. V gave up 4 bases and J gave up 9 bases, with 17 bases separating them. Germline values: CDR1 SGHRS, CDR2 YFSETQ. The CDR3 is 13 amino acids. The CDR3 DNA reads as TGCGCCAGCAGCACGGACCATTCCAATGGGCAGTACTTC. This encodes CASSTDHSNGQYF.

There are a few counts of this clonotype. The rearrangement joins TRBV5-6 to TRBJ2-1; D gene unclear. Germline loops: CDR1 SGHDT, CDR2 YYEEEE. Trimming left V 0 bases short and J 2 bases short, with 9 bases between. The CDR3 consists of 15 residues. CDR3 sequence: CASSLDGFPYNEQFF. CDR3 nucleotides: TGTGCCAGCAGCTTGGATGGTTTTCCCTACAATGAGCAGTTCTTC.

The V call is TRBV12-3 or TRBV12-4, the J call TRBJ2-4; D not resolved. The V gene lost 5 bases and the J gene lost 0 bases, with 17 bases spanning the gap. The CDR3 contains 17 residues. The CDR3 DNA reads TGTGCCAGCAGTCCCCGGGTCACCCCCAAAGCCAAAAACATTCAGTACTTC. Amino acid sequence: CASSPRVTPKAKNIQYF.

Turning to this clonotype: The CDR3 does not close with the conserved phenylalanine or tryptophan, likely indicating a read error. The chain uses TRBV27 and TRBJ2-7; 7 nucleotides match TRBD1. Trimming at V came to 5 bases and at J to 1 base, leaving 5 bases not matched to a gene. The CDR3 is made up of 14 amino acids. The germline V gene encodes CDR1 MNHEY and CDR2 SMNVEV (reference sequence). CDR3 sequence reads: CASSPTDRSYEQYL. The CDR3 coding sequence is TGTGCCAGCAGTCCGACGGACAGGTCCTACGAGCAGTACCTC.

V is TRBV6-6 and J is TRBJ2-3; TRBD2 matches at 14 bases. With 8 bases clipped from V and 4 bases from J, the junction kept 14 bases outside the gene matches. This CDR3 spans 18 amino acids. Germline V CDR1 and CDR2: MNHNY, SVGAGI (reference sequence). In DNA form, the CDR3 reads TGTGCCAGCTCCTCTCCCCGACTAGCGGGGGGGCAGGCAGATACGCAGTATTTT. As protein: CASSSPRLAGGQADTQYF.

The V and J genes are TRBV4-1 and TRBJ2-5; D may be TRBD1 (6 bases). Trimming left V 1 base short and J 1 base short, with 10 bases between. Germline CDR1 is MGHRA and CDR2 is YSYEKL. The CDR3 runs to 15 residues. The chain's CDR3 is CASSQVNRVQETQYF. CDR3 nucleotide sequence: TGCGCCAGCAGCCAAGTCAACAGGGTCCAAGAGACCCAGTACTTC.

In this sample, this clonotype turned up a few times. The chain has TRBV5-1 and TRBJ1-1; D might be TRBD1 (5 bases). Trimming took off 2 bases at V and 2 bases at J, with 13 bases between the two ends. This CDR3 is built from 15 residues. The germline CDR1 and CDR2 sequences are SGHRS and YFSETQ. The CDR3 coding sequence is TGCGCCAGCAGCTTCTGGGGGTCAGCCAACACTGAAGCTTTCTTT. Amino acids: CASSFWGSANTEAFF.

The sample holds many counts of this clonotype. V gene TRBV20-1 combines with J gene TRBJ1-1, with a possible D match to TRBD1 (6 bases). V lost 0 bases to trimming and J lost 7 bases, with 15 bases between them. This CDR3 is built from 14 residues. Looked up from germline, CDR1 is DFQATT and CDR2 is SNEGSKA (reference sequence). The CDR3 DNA reads as TGCAGTGCTAGAGATCGGCCGCGGGGGCTTGAAGCTTTCTTT. Translation: CSARDRPRGLEAFF.

The CDR3 spells CASSTRAQAGEQYF. The CDR3 bases are TGTGCCAGCAGCACCAGGGCGCAGGCGGGCGAGCAGTACTTC. This chain links TRBV12-3 or TRBV12-4 with TRBJ2-7; possibly TRBD1 or TRBD2 for D (5 bases each). This CDR3 has 14 amino acids. The V and J ends lost 6 bases and 6 bases respectively, with 18 bases between them.

The chain couples TRBV20-1 to TRBJ1-1; TRBD1 might be the D (5 bases). CDR1 and CDR2 from the germline V gene are DFQATT and SNEGSKA (reference sequence). Trimming shortened V by 0 bases and J by 11 bases, and 22 bases separated the two germline ends. This CDR3 region has 15 residues. CDR3 region: CSARDGTLSPIGAFF. For the CDR3, the DNA is TGCAGTGCTAGAGACGGGACCCTTTCCCCAATCGGGGCTTTCTTT.

This clonotype was counted many times. The chain links TRBV3-1 to TRBJ2-2; 9 nucleotides agree with TRBD2. In germline, CDR1 is LGHDT, CDR2 YNNKEL (reference sequence). V trimming: 4 bases; J trimming: 0 bases; junction bases outside the gene matches: 3. This CDR3 is built from 16 residues. The CDR3 DNA is TGTGCCAGCAGCCCCCGACTAGCGGCGAACACCGGGGAGCTGTTTTTT. It yields the protein CASSPRLAANTGELFF.

The chain recombines TRBV12-3 or TRBV12-4 with TRBJ2-3; D is unresolved. CDR3 length: 12 residues. V lost 5 bases and J 3 bases, leaving 6 bases between the germline ends. The CDR3 sequence: CASSVHTDTQYF. The CDR3 DNA reads as TGTGCCAGCAGTGTACATACAGATACGCAGTATTTT.

The chain employs TRBV10-3 and TRBJ1-2; TRBD1 might be the D (6 bases). Trimming took 2 bases from V and 2 from J, leaving 9 bases between them. This CDR3 comprises 14 residues. The germline V gene has CDR1 ENHRY and CDR2 SYGVKD. CDR3 sequence reads: CAISEAGGNYGYTF. The CDR3 nucleotides are TGTGCCATCAGTGAGGCCGGGGGCAACTATGGCTACACCTTC.

This clonotype was counted between two and nine times. The chain recombines TRBV2 with TRBJ2-5, with no clear D. The V and J ends lost 7 bases and 1 base respectively, with 13 bases between them. Germline loops: CDR1 SNHLY, CDR2 FYNNEI. The CDR3 runs 14 residues. The CDR3 region has the DNA TGTGCCAGCAATCCGATGTGGACCCAAGAGACCCAGTACTTC. It specifies CASNPMWTQETQYF.

This chain uses TRBV12-3 or TRBV12-4 with TRBJ2-2; tentatively, D is TRBD1 (5 bases). The CDR3 is 12 amino acids. V was shortened by 6 bases and J by 7 bases, with 9 bases between the two germline ends. This chain's CDR3 is CASRPTDGELFF. In nucleotides, the CDR3 is TGTGCCAGCAGGCCGACAGACGGGGAGCTGTTTTTT.

V is TRBV7-2 and J is TRBJ2-1; D is uncertain. Trimming removed 5 bases at V and 5 bases at J, with 16 bases between. Germline lookup yields CDR1 SGHTA and CDR2 FQGNSA. This CDR3 contains 15 residues. The CDR3 DNA is TGTGCCAGCAGCCCCACACTTCGGGCCAACAATGAGCAGTTCTTC. Encoded protein: CASSPTLRANNEQFF.

This chain links TRBV30 with TRBJ2-5, with D hard to call. CDR3 length equals 12 residues. V dropped 5 bases and J dropped 5 bases, with 12 bases sitting between them. Germline CDR1 reads GTSNPN; CDR2 reads SVGIG (reference sequence). The CDR3 coding sequence is TGTGCCTGGGGGGTCTTCGGGGAGACCCAGTACTTC. Translating gives CAWGVFGETQYF.

CDR3 coding DNA: TGTGCCAGCACCTTCTCGATGGGGGTTCCAGATACGCAGTATTTT. Translating gives CASTFSMGVPDTQYF. The V and J genes are TRBV5-5 and TRBJ2-3; the D call may be TRBD1 or TRBD2 (5 bases each). The CDR3 is made up of 15 amino acids. From germline, CDR1 is SGHKS and CDR2 YYEKEE (reference sequence). Between the trimmed V and J ends, which lost 6 bases and 4 bases, there was a span of 18 bases.

V is TRBV5-1 and J is TRBJ2-3; D is possibly TRBD2 (6 bases). Between the trimmed V and J ends, which lost 0 bases and 5 bases, there was a span of 16 bases. Germline V gene sequence: CDR1 SGHRS, CDR2 YFSETQ. The CDR3 sequence is 16 residues long. The CDR3 protein is CASSLVDPSEGDTQYF. The DNA for the CDR3 is TGCGCCAGCAGCTTGGTCGATCCGTCGGAGGGAGATACGCAGTATTTT.

The rearrangement uses TRBV5-1 and TRBJ2-7; TRBD1 aligns across 9 bases. The CDR3 length is 16 residues. Germline CDR1 reads SGHRS; CDR2 reads YFSETQ. With 1 base clipped from V and 3 bases from J, the junction kept 8 bases outside the gene matches. The CDR3 loop reads CASSLISGTGNYEQYF. The CDR3 DNA follows: TGCGCCAGCAGCTTGATATCTGGGACAGGGAACTACGAGCAGTACTTC.

The J gene is TRBJ1-4, the V gene TRBV28; no definite D call. The CDR3 covers 15 residues. The germline V gene encodes CDR1 MDHEN and CDR2 SYDVKM. V lost 3 bases and J 3 bases, leaving 11 bases between the germline ends. The CDR3 loop reads CASSFHGFSNEKLFF. In DNA, the CDR3 is TGTGCCAGCAGTTTTCATGGTTTTTCTAATGAAAAACTGTTTTTT.

The chain has TRBV12-3 or TRBV12-4 and TRBJ2-4, with D uncertain. V was trimmed by 5 bases and J by 10 bases, leaving 15 bases between them. CDR3 length equals 13 residues. The CDR3 DNA is TGTGCCAGCAGTCCCTCCCGGGCCATTATTCAGTACTTC. Protein product: CASSPSRAIIQYF.

The chain has TRBV10-3 and TRBJ2-1; 8 bases are a match to TRBD2. This CDR3 has 16 amino acids. CDR1 is ENHRY and CDR2 is SYGVKD in the germline V gene. V gave up 2 bases and J gave up 0 bases; unmatched junction bases: 3. CDR3 DNA: TGTGCCATCAGTGAGGCAAGCGGGGGCTCCTACAATGAGCAGTTCTTC. Its translation: CAISEASGGSYNEQFF.

In nucleotides, the CDR3 is TGTGCCAGTAGTAACTATTACAGGGGATCGGCCAATCAGCCCCAGCATTTT. Residues: CASSNYYRGSANQPQHF. V and J are TRBV19 and TRBJ1-5, with 7 bases lining up with TRBD1. This CDR3 is built from 17 residues. Trimming cost V 4 bases and J 3 bases; bases outside gene matches: 12. The germline CDR1 and CDR2 sequences are LNHDA and SQIVND (reference sequence).